Listed here is a single TCR beta chain. TCRdb keeps only in-frame clones here, not all; method: immunoSEQ multiplex PCR. Among some 60,000 clones listed, approximately 90% were seen once. There are 11 residues in the CDR3. Germline CDR1 is SGHTA and CDR2 is FQGNSA. Trimming stripped 3 bases from V and 7 bases from J, with 6 bases between. The data were obtained in a study of T cell changes during pregnancy in multiple sclerosis. The source of this sequence is a female donor in good health, enrolled as a control in a pregnancy study. Sequenced here: peripheral blood, sampled after pregnancy. The chain employs TRBV7-2 and TRBJ1-1; D unresolved. This CDR3 reads CASSFNFEAFF. CDR3 DNA sequence: TGTGCCAGCAGCTTTAACTTTGAAGCTTTCTTT. Supplemented by reference TRBV7-2 and TRBJ1-1, the full variable domain reads GAGVSQSPSNKVTEKGKDVELRCDPISGHTALYWYRQSLGQGLEFLIYFQGNSAPDKSGLPSDRFSAERTGGSVSTLTIQRTQQEDSAVYLCASSFNFEAFFGQGTRLTVV.